One sample yielded the 32 T cell receptor beta chains listed below, sequenced in a study of cytomegalovirus exposure and HLA in healthy donors. The PCR contained 60 Vbeta and 13 Jbeta primers. Assay: immunoSEQ multiplex PCR; the TCRdb copy retains only in-frame clones and omits some. The data contain approximately 94,000 clones, less than 85% of them seen just once; the ten biggest clones take up approximately 5.6%. The sequencing input was PBMCs. Receptors originate from a young man in good health and CMV-seropositive.

The chain is built from TRBV7-2 and TRBJ2-2, with 7 positions matching TRBD1. Germline CDR1 reads SGHTA; CDR2 reads FQGNSA. CDR3 length equals 16 residues. The junction had 11 bases not matched to a gene; V was cut back by 5 bases and J by 5 bases. CDR3 sequence reads: CASSPYAGGRTGELFF. The CDR3 DNA follows: TGTGCCAGCAGCCCGTATGCAGGGGGAAGAACCGGGGAGCTGTTTTTT.

The chain employs TRBV27 and TRBJ2-7; the D gene is possibly TRBD2 (6 bases). Deletions cut 5 bases from V and 3 bases from J, with 17 bases between. From germline, CDR1 is MNHEY and CDR2 SMNVEV (reference sequence). CDR3 length equals 15 residues. The CDR3 sequence: CASSPTRDSYYEQYF. Written as DNA, the CDR3 is TGTGCCAGCAGTCCAACTCGGGACTCCTACTACGAGCAGTACTTC.

The chain carries TRBV28 and TRBJ1-2, with D uncertain. Looked up from germline, CDR1 is MDHEN and CDR2 is SYDVKM. There are 13 residues in the CDR3. Trimming removed 5 bases from V and 4 bases from J, with 11 bases in between. The DNA of the CDR3 is TGTGCCAGCAGTCCGGGTCGAGGCTATGGCTACACCTTC. The encoded protein is CASSPGRGYGYTF.

The V call is TRBV28, the J call TRBJ2-7; a possible D gene is TRBD1 (5 bases). From germline, CDR1 is MDHEN and CDR2 SYDVKM. The CDR3 totals 13 residues. Trimming removed 3 bases at V and 2 bases at J, with 8 bases between. CDR3 sequence reads: CASSFRTTYEQYF. The DNA of the CDR3 is TGTGCCAGCAGTTTTCGGACAACCTACGAGCAGTACTTC.

CDR3 nucleotide sequence: TGTGCCAGCAGCCGACGGACAGGTGGCAATCAGCCCCAGCATTTT. Encoded protein: CASSRRTGGNQPQHF. This chain links TRBV7-8 with TRBJ1-5; 7 positions match TRBD1. The CDR3 spans 15 residues. Germline CDR1 reads SGHVS; CDR2 reads FQNEAQ. The junction had 6 bases not matched to a gene; V was cut back by 5 bases and J by 2 bases.

The chain couples TRBV9 to TRBJ2-7; 8 positions agree with TRBD2. Trimming at V came to 0 bases and at J to 3 bases, leaving 5 bases not matched to a gene. Germline lookup yields CDR1 SGDLS and CDR2 YYNGEE. The CDR3 is made up of 15 amino acids. Written as DNA, the CDR3 is TGTGCCAGCAGCGTAGTTGCGGGAGGTGGCTACGAGCAGTACTTC. Amino acid sequence: CASSVVAGGGYEQYF. Together with reference TRBV9 and TRBJ2-7, the CDR3 gives the full variable domain: DSGVTQTPKHLITATGQRVTLRCSPRSGDLSVYWYQQSLDQGLQFLIQYYNGEERAKGNILERFSAQQFPDLHSELNLSSLELGDSALYFCASSVVAGGGYEQYFGPGTRLTVT.

The chain employs TRBV7-3 and TRBJ1-1, with a weak D call TRBD1 (5 bases). The CDR3 length is 14 residues. V dropped 6 bases and J dropped 0 bases, with 11 bases sitting between them. Germline CDR1 and CDR2: SGHTA and FQGTGA. The CDR3 coding sequence is TGTGCCAGCAGTTCAGGGATCATGAACACTGAAGCTTTCTTT. This gives the protein CASSSGIMNTEAFF.

This sequence joins TRBV5-6 and TRBJ2-3, with 8 bases aligning to TRBD1. Germline assignment: CDR1 SGHDT and CDR2 YYEEEE. CDR3 length: 13 amino acids. V shed 3 bases, J shed 4 bases, and the junction held 1 base outside the gene matches. CDR3 loop: CASSSQGADTQYF. As DNA, the CDR3 is TGTGCCAGCAGCTCACAGGGGGCAGATACGCAGTATTTT.

J is TRBJ2-2 and V is TRBV19; TRBD2 is a possible D gene (5 bases). The CDR3 length is 15 residues. Germline V gene sequence: CDR1 LNHDA, CDR2 SQIVND (reference sequence). Trimming removed 5 bases at V and 3 bases at J, with 13 bases between. CDR3 in amino acids: CASSALGSDTGELFF. CDR3 coding DNA: TGTGCCAGTAGTGCCCTGGGGAGCGACACCGGGGAGCTGTTTTTT. The full variable domain, rest sourced from reference TRBV19 and TRBJ2-2, is DGGITQSPKYLFRKEGQNVTLSCEQNLNHDAMYWYRQDPGQGLRLIYYSQIVNDFQKGDIAEGYSVSREKKESFPLTVTSAQKNPTAFYLCASSALGSDTGELFFGEGSRLTVL.

The chain recombines TRBV11-3 with TRBJ2-3; maybe TRBD2 (5 bases). The V gene's germline CDR1 is SGHNT and CDR2 YENEEA. The CDR3 runs to 15 residues. Trimming stripped 0 bases from V and 3 bases from J, with 10 bases between. The CDR3 nucleotides read TGTGCCAGCAGCTTAGAGGCTAGCCCAACAGATACGCAGTATTTT. Translated: CASSLEASPTDTQYF.

The J gene is TRBJ2-3, the V gene TRBV7-9, with D hard to call. Germline values: CDR1 SEHNR, CDR2 FQNEAQ (reference sequence). This CDR3 has 11 residues. Trimming took off 10 bases at V and 4 bases at J, with 9 bases between the two ends. CDR3 sequence: CATREADTQYF. DNA for the CDR3: TGTGCCACACGCGAGGCAGATACGCAGTATTTT. Combining the CDR3 with reference TRBV7-9 and TRBJ2-3 gives the whole variable domain DTGVSQNPRHKITKRGQNVTFRCDPISEHNRLYWYRQTLGQGPEFLTYFQNEAQLEKSRLLSDRFSAERPKGSFSTLEIQRTEQGDSAMYLCATREADTQYFGPGTRLTVL.

This chain uses TRBV19 with TRBJ2-1; 8 bases are a match to TRBD2. After removal of 3 bases from V and 7 bases from J, the junction contained 5 bases not matched to a gene. This CDR3 spans 14 amino acids. Germline assignment: CDR1 LNHDA and CDR2 SQIVND (reference sequence). The CDR3 bases are TGTGCCAGTAGTATGGCGGGAGGATTAAATGAGCAGTTCTTC. It encodes CASSMAGGLNEQFF.

This chain connects TRBV19 to TRBJ2-3, with D possibly matching TRBD2 (5 bases). The CDR3 runs 15 residues. V lost 9 bases and J lost 0, with 16 bases in between. The germline gives CDR1 LNHDA, CDR2 SQIVND (reference sequence). The CDR3 is CASLPGSTSTDTQYF. The CDR3 nucleotides read TGTGCCAGCCTCCCGGGGAGCACTAGCACAGATACGCAGTATTTT.

The chain couples TRBV9 to TRBJ2-7; TRBD1 might be the D (7 bases). This CDR3 spans 15 amino acids. V lost 3 bases, J lost 7 bases, and 20 bases lay in between. Germline values: CDR1 SGDLS, CDR2 YYNGEE. Here the CDR3 reads CASSARDSRTGEQYF. The CDR3 bases are TGTGCCAGCAGCGCCCGGGACTCCCGGACAGGAGAGCAGTACTTC. The whole variable domain, filled in from reference TRBV9 and TRBJ2-7, reads DSGVTQTPKHLITATGQRVTLRCSPRSGDLSVYWYQQSLDQGLQFLIQYYNGEERAKGNILERFSAQQFPDLHSELNLSSLELGDSALYFCASSARDSRTGEQYFGPGTRLTVT.

This clone was counted a few times. The chain links TRBV4-3 to TRBJ1-4; D is ambiguous. Germline V gene lookup returns CDR1 LGHNA and CDR2 YSLEER. The CDR3 length is 13 residues. V lost 1 base to trimming and J lost 3 bases, with 3 bases between them. In DNA form, the CDR3 reads TGCGCCAGCAGCCAAGTAGCTAATGAAAAACTGTTTTTT. Protein sequence: CASSQVANEKLFF.

The chain couples TRBV15 to TRBJ2-1; 12 nucleotides align to TRBD1. The CDR3 is 19 amino acids. Germline-derived CDR1 and CDR2 are LNHNV and YYDKDF (reference sequence). V trimming: 2 bases; J trimming: 7 bases; junction bases outside the gene matches: 15. The DNA for the CDR3 is TGTGCCACCAGCAGACTGGGACAGGGGGCCCCCCAAACAGGGAATGAGCAGTTCTTC. Translated, it gives CATSRLGQGAPQTGNEQFF.

The J gene is TRBJ2-1, the V gene TRBV30, with 8 bases lining up with TRBD2. Germline trimming cut 2 bases from V and 9 bases from J; bases unmatched to any gene: 6. Germline V CDR1 and CDR2: GTSNPN, SVGIG (reference sequence). This CDR3 has 13 residues. CDR3 nucleotides: TGTGCCTGGAGTCTCAGCGGGAGCTCTGAGCAGTTCTTC. It translates to CAWSLSGSSEQFF.

This sequence joins TRBV11-2 and TRBJ2-7; 11 bases line up with TRBD2. Germline V gives CDR1 SGHAT, CDR2 FQNNGV. The V segment lost 5 bases and the J segment 6 bases; nucleotides outside the gene matches: 12. The CDR3 runs to 16 residues. The CDR3 loop is CASSIFGLAGSGEQYF. For the CDR3, the DNA is TGTGCCAGCAGCATTTTCGGACTAGCGGGTTCAGGCGAGCAGTACTTC. The whole variable domain, filled in from reference TRBV11-2 and TRBJ2-7, reads EAGVAQSPRYKIIEKRQSVAFWCNPISGHATLYWYQQILGQGPKLLIQFQNNGVVDDSQLPKDRFSAERLKGVDSTLKIQPAKLEDSAVYLCASSIFGLAGSGEQYFGPGTRLTVT.

J is TRBJ2-7 and V is TRBV4-1; TRBD2 matches 7 bases. The CDR3 runs to 13 residues. In germline, CDR1 is MGHRA, CDR2 YSYEKL. V lost 1 base to trimming and J lost 4 bases; unmatched junction nucleotides: 1. CDR3 region: CASSQVLAYEQYF. For the CDR3, the DNA is TGCGCCAGCAGCCAAGTACTAGCGTACGAGCAGTACTTC.

The chain joins TRBV7-9 to TRBJ1-1, with D hard to call. CDR3 length: 13 amino acids. The V end lost 5 bases, the J end lost 5 bases, and 12 bases lay between the germline ends. Germline V gene lookup returns CDR1 SEHNR and CDR2 FQNEAQ (reference sequence). DNA for the CDR3: TGTGCCAGCAGCCGAAAGCTAGAGACTGAAGCTTTCTTT. It is translated as CASSRKLETEAFF.

This chain joins TRBV6-1 and TRBJ2-7, with unresolved D. The germline gives CDR1 MNHNS, CDR2 SASEGT. With 3 bases removed from V and 3 bases from J, the gap between germline ends came to 12 bases. The CDR3 runs to 14 residues. CDR3 DNA: TGTGCCAGCAGTGATGATAGGTCCTACTACGAGCAGTACGTC. Its protein product is CASSDDRSYYEQYV.

J is TRBJ1-5 and V is TRBV5-1, with TRBD1 matching over 7 bases. The CDR3 totals 14 residues. From germline, CDR1 is SGHRS and CDR2 YFSETQ. V trimming: 5 bases; J trimming: 5 bases; junction bases outside the gene matches: 7. Here the CDR3 DNA reads TGCGCCAGCAGGTCCGGGACAGAGGATCAGCCCCAGCATTTT. Its protein is CASRSGTEDQPQHF.

This clone was seen a single time. This chain's CDR3 is CASSQETDTQYF. Here the CDR3 DNA reads TGCGCCAGCAGCCAGGAGACAGATACGCAGTATTTT. The chain combines TRBV4-3 with TRBJ2-3; D unresolved. The CDR3 is 12 amino acids. The germline gives CDR1 LGHNA, CDR2 YSLEER. Trimming removed 3 bases at V and 3 bases at J, with 4 bases between.

This chain links TRBV5-1 with TRBJ2-7; TRBD1 matches 8 bases. The CDR3 consists of 15 residues. CDR1 is SGHRS and CDR2 is YFSETQ in the germline V gene. The trim removed 0 bases at V and 4 bases at J, leaving 6 bases unmatched. The CDR3: CASSLGRGLRYEQYF. CDR3 DNA sequence: TGCGCCAGCAGCTTGGGCAGGGGGCTCAGGTACGAGCAGTACTTC.

Only a few counts were recorded for this clone. The chain uses TRBV5-1 and TRBJ2-2; TRBD2 agrees at 7 bases. V was pared by 4 bases and J by 3 bases, with 9 bases of the junction left unmatched. The CDR3 runs to 16 residues. The germline V gene encodes CDR1 SGHRS and CDR2 YFSETQ. The CDR3 loop is CASSDQLREDTGELFF. The CDR3 DNA reads TGCGCCAGCAGCGACCAACTCCGGGAGGACACCGGGGAGCTGTTTTTT.

The chain recombines TRBV10-2 with TRBJ2-2; D remains unclear. Germline values: CDR1 WSHSY, CDR2 SAAADI. Trimming pared 7 bases from V and 0 bases from J, leaving 18 bases between. CDR3 length: 17 residues. The CDR3 nucleotides read TGCGCCAGCACTGAAGGTAGGAGAACTGCGAACACCGGGGAGCTGTTTTTT. Encoded protein: CASTEGRRTANTGELFF.

This clone was seen a single time. This chain joins TRBV27 and TRBJ1-4; D not certain. There are 14 residues in the CDR3. CDR1 is MNHEY and CDR2 is SMNVEV in the germline V gene (reference sequence). Trimming took off 6 bases at V and 8 bases at J, with 16 bases between the two ends. The chain's CDR3 is CASSPGIKLEKLFF. CDR3 coding DNA: TGTGCCAGCAGCCCGGGAATAAAACTCGAAAAACTGTTTTTT.

J is TRBJ2-1 and V is TRBV5-1, with 9 bases lining up with TRBD1. The V segment lost 3 bases and the J segment 5 bases; nucleotides outside the gene matches: 18. Germline assignment: CDR1 SGHRS and CDR2 YFSETQ. CDR3 length: 19 residues. CDR3 DNA: TGCGCCAGCAGCTCATTACAGGGGGCTGGAGACAATGTGGACAATGAGCAGTTCTTC. This gives the protein CASSSLQGAGDNVDNEQFF. The full variable domain, its missing parts supplied by reference TRBV5-1 and TRBJ2-1, is KAGVTQTPRYLIKTRGQQVTLSCSPISGHRSVSWYQQTPGQGLQFLFEYFSETQRNKGNFPGRFSGRQFSNSRSEMNVSTLELGDSALYLCASSSLQGAGDNVDNEQFFGPGTRLTVL.

The chain joins TRBV7-6 to TRBJ2-5; TRBD2 matches at 11 bases. CDR3 size: 16 residues. CDR1 SGHVS and CDR2 FNYEAQ come from the germline V gene. J gave up 2 bases and V 6 bases, and 8 bases lay outside the gene matches. CDR3 loop: CASRAGLAVGQETQYF. The CDR3 nucleotides read TGTGCCAGCAGGGCGGGACTAGCGGTGGGTCAAGAGACCCAGTACTTC.

The chain joins TRBV4-1 to TRBJ2-2; 15 bases agree with TRBD2. Losses at the gene ends were 4 bases for V and 1 base for J; bases not matched to a gene: 4. CDR1 is MGHRA and CDR2 is YSYEKL in the germline V gene. The CDR3 loop spans 18 amino acids. CDR3 DNA: TGCGCCAGCAGCCCGCCGGGACTAGCGGGGGGGAACACCGGGGAGCTGTTTTTT. This translates into CASSPPGLAGGNTGELFF.

This clone has a handful of counts. The CDR3 spells CASSSQRREGSYEQYF. In DNA, the CDR3 is TGTGCCAGCAGCTCCCAACGGAGGGAAGGGTCCTACGAGCAGTACTTC. The V gene is TRBV13, the J gene TRBJ2-7, with a weak D call TRBD2 (6 bases). The germline V gene encodes CDR1 PRHDT and CDR2 FYEKMQ (reference sequence). Trimming removed 4 bases at V and 1 base at J, with 17 bases between. The CDR3 runs to 16 residues. Full variable domain (rest looked up from reference TRBV13 and TRBJ2-7): AAGVIQSPRHLIKEKRETATLKCYPIPRHDTVYWYQQGPGQDPQFLISFYEKMQSDKGSIPDRFSAQQFSDYHSELNMSSLELGDSALYFCASSSQRREGSYEQYFGPGTRLTVT.

The chain combines TRBV20-1 with TRBJ1-2; D gene uncertain. V lost 5 bases and J lost 8, with 9 bases in between. CDR1 is DFQATT, CDR2 SNEGSKA, per germline (reference sequence). CDR3 length: 10 residues. Here the CDR3 DNA reads TGCAGTGCTCCATACGGGGGCTACACCTTC. Protein product: CSAPYGGYTF.